These 10 T cell receptor beta chains originate from one sample sequenced in a study of shared clonotypes between healthy human individuals (dated by TCRdb to 2018 to 2020). Preparation of the library involved the immunoSEQ multiplex PCR assay. Entries here come from immuneACCESS through TCRdb and include only in-frame sequences with V and J called. Some clones fail to appear in such tables; in the studies checked, an unresolved V gene covers under half of the shortfall, and the cause of the remainder is unknown. The sample table records around 700,000 clones; about two thirds of these occur just once. The ten largest make up 1.8% of the sample. Specimen: memory CD4+ T cells sorted from blood. According to the study, the label for this sample's cell subset or site signals: CD45RA-negative fraction. Source of these receptors: a woman aged 30 to 39 in good health.

The rearrangement uses TRBV6-6 and TRBJ2-1; 12 nucleotides match TRBD2. After removal of 0 bases from V and 14 bases from J, the junction contained 11 bases not matched to a gene. This CDR3 has 16 residues. In germline, CDR1 is MNHNY, CDR2 SVGAGI (reference sequence). The DNA of the CDR3 is TGTGCCAGCAGTTACTCGAAGGAGACTAGCGGGAGAATCGAGTTCTTC. Residues: CASSYSKETSGRIEFF.

A few counts support this clone. Since a much larger clone is just one base distant, this may be a read error. The identical CDR3 is also encoded by other nucleotide sequences in the sample. This sequence joins TRBV2 and TRBJ2-2, with 10 positions matching TRBD1. The CDR3 covers 14 residues. V lost 7 bases to trimming and J lost 4 bases; unmatched junction nucleotides: 3. CDR1 and CDR2 from the germline V gene are SNHLY and FYNNEI. The CDR3 spells CASTGQGGTGELFF. The CDR3 DNA sequence: TGTGCCAGCACCGGACAGGGGGGCACCGGGGAGCTGTTTTTT.

The chain links TRBV2 to TRBJ2-7, with 9 positions matching TRBD2. Trimming cost V 8 bases and J 2 bases; bases outside gene matches: 19. From germline, CDR1 is SNHLY and CDR2 FYNNEI. The CDR3 covers 18 residues. The CDR3 is CASAPGRGRARFTYEQYF. The CDR3 region has the DNA TGTGCCAGCGCCCCAGGGCGCGGGAGGGCTCGTTTTACCTACGAGCAGTACTTC.

The rearrangement links TRBV9 to TRBJ2-3, with 7 positions matching TRBD1. CDR3 length: 15 residues. Unmatched junction bases numbered 9, after V lost 3 bases and J lost 5 bases. Germline CDR1 and CDR2: SGDLS and YYNGEE. The DNA of the CDR3 is TGTGCCAGCAGCGGACAGGGATCTTGGGGAGATACGCAGTATTTT. Its translation is CASSGQGSWGDTQYF. Combining the CDR3 with reference TRBV9 and TRBJ2-3 gives the whole variable domain DSGVTQTPKHLITATGQRVTLRCSPRSGDLSVYWYQQSLDQGLQFLIQYYNGEERAKGNILERFSAQQFPDLHSELNLSSLELGDSALYFCASSGQGSWGDTQYFGPGTRLTVL.

The V call is TRBV29-1, the J call TRBJ1-1; possibly TRBD1 for D (5 bases). Trimming removed 7 bases at V and 1 base at J, with 10 bases between. Looked up from germline, CDR1 is SQVTM and CDR2 is ANQGSEA. This CDR3 is 12 amino acids long. The CDR3 reads CSARQSNTEAFF. In DNA form, the CDR3 reads TGCAGCGCTCGACAGTCGAACACTGAAGCTTTCTTT.

The rearrangement links TRBV2 to TRBJ2-2, with D tentatively TRBD1 (6 bases). The CDR3 is 13 residues long. CDR1 is SNHLY and CDR2 is FYNNEI in the germline V gene. V gave up 4 bases and J gave up 7 bases, with 10 bases separating them. CDR3 nucleotides: TGTGCCAGCAGTGTCACAGGGTTCGGGGAGCTGTTTTTT. Translating gives CASSVTGFGELFF.

The chain joins TRBV28 to TRBJ2-3; perhaps TRBD1 as D (7 bases). Trimming took off 4 bases at V and 1 base at J, with 15 bases between the two ends. This CDR3 is 16 amino acids long. From germline, CDR1 is MDHEN and CDR2 SYDVKM. The CDR3 DNA follows: TGTGCCAGCAGTTCCCCGCAGGGGGGCGGCACAGATACGCAGTATTTT. Encoded protein: CASSSPQGGGTDTQYF.

The J gene is TRBJ2-5, the V gene TRBV5-1; a possible D gene is TRBD2 (6 bases). The germline V gene has CDR1 SGHRS and CDR2 YFSETQ. This CDR3 comprises 13 residues. The ends were cut back, 4 bases at V and 4 bases at J, with 11 bases in the middle. The CDR3 loop reads CASSTGLAETQYF. CDR3 DNA: TGCGCCAGCAGCACGGGACTTGCAGAGACCCAGTACTTC.

This chain uses TRBV6-5 with TRBJ1-1, with D perhaps matching TRBD1 (5 bases). Trimming left V 6 bases short and J 3 bases short, with 8 bases between. Looked up from germline, CDR1 is MNHEY and CDR2 is SVGAGI. CDR3 length: 12 amino acids. In nucleotides, the CDR3 is TGTGCCAGCAGGGTCAGGGACACTGAAGCTTTCTTT. It yields the protein CASRVRDTEAFF.

The CDR3 loop reads CASSDSYNEQFF. The CDR3 DNA follows: TGTGCCAGCAGTGACTCTTACAATGAGCAGTTCTTC. The gene calls are TRBV6-4 and TRBJ2-1; the D is unclear. The V end lost 0 bases, the J end lost 4 bases, and 1 base lay between the germline ends. Germline loops: CDR1 MRHNA, CDR2 SNTAGT. The CDR3 contains 12 residues.